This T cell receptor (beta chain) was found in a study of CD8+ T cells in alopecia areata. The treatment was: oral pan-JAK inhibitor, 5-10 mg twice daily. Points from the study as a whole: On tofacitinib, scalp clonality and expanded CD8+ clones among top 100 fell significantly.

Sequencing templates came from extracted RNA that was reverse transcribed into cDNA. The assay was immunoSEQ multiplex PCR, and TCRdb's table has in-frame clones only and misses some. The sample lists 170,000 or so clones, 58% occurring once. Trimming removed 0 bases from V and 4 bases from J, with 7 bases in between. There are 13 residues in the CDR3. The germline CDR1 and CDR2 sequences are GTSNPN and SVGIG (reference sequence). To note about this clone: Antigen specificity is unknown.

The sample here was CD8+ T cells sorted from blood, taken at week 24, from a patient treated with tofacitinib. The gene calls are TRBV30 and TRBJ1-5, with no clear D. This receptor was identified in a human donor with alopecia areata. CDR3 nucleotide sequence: TGTGCCTGGAGTGTGCAGCCAAATCAGCCCCAGCATTTT. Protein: CAWSVQPNQPQHF.